This T cell receptor beta chain is from a study of identical twins. V was trimmed by 7 bases and J by 4 bases, leaving 16 bases between them. Germline V gene lookup returns CDR1 ENHRY and CDR2 SYGVKD. The length of the CDR3 is 14 residues. A template switching step contributed a universal primer site, while unique molecular identifiers were present in the cDNA. Via MiXCR, TCRdb re-called the 5' RACE reads, giving one row per CDR3 protein. The sample includes 600,000 to 800,000 distinct CDR3 sequences, around 20% of them seen just once. The same sample was also studied in work on T cells expressing NK-cell markers. According to that study: Obtained from sorted CD3+CD56+NKG2C+, CD3+CD56+NKG2C- and CD3+CD56-NKG2C+ T cells were the TCR beta repertoires.

The TCR was taken from a woman between 18 and 29 years old in good health. Sequencing was performed on PBMCs. The V and J genes are TRBV10-3 and TRBJ2-5; D is possibly TRBD2 (6 bases). CDR3 in amino acids: CAIIPGTPPETQYF. The DNA of the CDR3 is TGTGCCATCATTCCCGGGACTCCCCCAGAGACCCAGTACTTC.